This TCR beta chain appears in the sequencing data of a study of T cells after yellow fever vaccination (dated by TCRdb to about 2019). Regarding the research as a whole: The SMART-Seq v4 Ultra Low Input RNA kit was used to prepare libraries from fractions with low cell numbers. Bulk TCR alpha and beta repertoires were sequenced longitudinally to track T-cell clones before and after primary and booster YFV17D yellow fever vaccination. The cohort comprised two healthy male donors, one aged 18 to 30 and one aged 30 to 39 years. Bulk PBMC replicates and cell subsets were isolated from blood drawn at multiple timepoints before and after both primary and secondary immunization.

This clonotype has just a few counts. The antigen it recognizes is unknown. The record has no base qualities; no much larger clone is one base away. Explained via the paper, the treatment or condition label denotes: live attenuated yellow fever vaccine strain. At every blood-draw timepoint, two biological replicates of bulk PBMCs were collected. PBMCs were isolated from peripheral blood using a standard Ficoll-Paque protocol. TriZol was used to extract RNA from bulk PBMCs, from CD4 and CD8 fractions, and from dextramer-positive and dextramer-negative fractions. The CDR3 runs 17 residues from the cysteine to the phenylalanine. Left in the record is the CDR3 DNA by itself, 51 bases read in frame from the first base. Trimming takes 5 bases from V and 3 bases from J, and the germline ends sit 19 bases apart. Via the germline V gene, CDR1 is SGHTA and CDR2 FQGNSA. What the authors observed across the whole study: The secondary T-cell response was found to be weaker but faster than the primary response, with a peak reached on day 5 rather than on day 15. Most clones expanded after primary vaccination (96% of CD4 and over 80% of CD8) were re-detected after the booster, suggesting that broad memory maintenance occurred. A small share of clonotypes occurred in both CD4 and CD8 compartments, likely arising from convergent recombination. FACS-sorted repertoires could contain abundant contaminating clonotypes from the bulk population, so computational filtering was required. Because the study included only a couple of donors, the extent to which the findings can be generalized is limited.

Synthesis of TCR cDNA relied on 5'RACE template switching, a step that introduced a universal primer site along with unique molecular identifiers. Priming for cDNA synthesis came from both the TCR alpha and TCR beta constant segments. Library amplification used two PCR steps, and the second PCR step added sample barcodes and sequencing adapters. Sequencing of libraries was done on Illumina HiSeq 2500 (2x100 bp) or NovaSeq (2x150 bp). As for how the authors treated the data: MIGEC handled demultiplexing of reads and collapsing into UMI consensus sequences, while MiXCR performed V(D)J alignment. Vaccine-responding clonotypes were defined with edgeR using replicate PBMC samples, requiring FDR below 0.01 and a log2 fold change above 5 up to day 15. Bulk clonotypes were assigned CD4 or CD8 identity according to which sequenced CD4 or CD8 repertoire held them at higher abundance. Using fastp trimming at Q25 and MiXCR clonotype assembly, TCRdb reanalyzed the public sequencing data and kept in-frame beta chains. Each CDR3 protein gets just one entry, which takes the most common genes and DNA from the rows behind it. The V and J calls follow TCRdb's processing rather than the paper's. The table for this sample lists 300,000 or so distinct CDR3 sequences; 6.8% of them were counted only once. The top ten clonotypes cover about 18% of the sample.

The source material was PBMCs, sampled around 45 days after the first yellow fever vaccination. The receptor comes from a man aged 18 to 29 who received the YFV17D yellow fever vaccine. The chain was built from TRBV7-2 and TRBJ1-4; TRBD1 is a possible D gene, resting on 5 matching bases. The CDR3 region has the sequence CASSRGTITNPNEKLFF. The DNA sequence is given as TGTGCCAGCAGCCGCGGGACCATAACGAACCCTAATGAAAAACTGTTTTTT.